The 22 T cell receptor beta chains given below trace back to one sample, sequenced in a study of shared clonotypes between healthy human individuals. TCRdb's table, derived via immunoSEQ multiplex PCR, lists solely in-frame clones and lacks some. The table has roughly 500,000 clones, approximately 95% seen once. Sequenced: naive CD4+ T cells sorted from blood. Indicated subset: CD45RA+ positively selected. The receptor source for this set is a woman aged 25 to 39 in good health.

J is TRBJ1-1 and V is TRBV6-6, with 7 positions matching TRBD1. The V and J ends lost 11 bases and 1 base, in that order; junction bases with no gene match: 13. The CDR3 is 15 residues long. Germline V gene lookup returns CDR1 MNHNY and CDR2 SVGAGI (reference sequence). CDR3 amino acids: CAVKTGWEGNTEAFF. In DNA form, the CDR3 reads TGTGCCGTAAAGACAGGGTGGGAGGGGAACACTGAAGCTTTCTTT.

The chain carries TRBV19 and TRBJ1-2; no clear D gene. This CDR3 is built from 12 residues. The V and J ends lost 4 bases and 7 bases respectively, with 10 bases between them. From germline, CDR1 is LNHDA and CDR2 SQIVND (reference sequence). CDR3: CASSTRTGGYTF. CDR3 in DNA: TGTGCCAGTAGTACAAGGACCGGTGGCTACACCTTC.

This sequence joins TRBV4-1 and TRBJ2-7; TRBD2 is a possible D gene (6 bases). The length of the CDR3 is 15 residues. Trimming stripped 0 bases from V and 9 bases from J, with 18 bases between. Germline CDR1 and CDR2: MGHRA and YSYEKL. DNA of the CDR3: TGCGCCAGCAGCCAAGATAGCGGAAACCCGAATCGGCAGTACTTC. Its translation is CASSQDSGNPNRQYF.

The V gene is TRBV5-1, the J gene TRBJ2-1; 9 positions match TRBD2. V lost 3 bases, J lost 3 bases, and 1 base stayed unmatched. The CDR3 extends over 14 amino acids. Germline assignment: CDR1 SGHRS and CDR2 YFSETQ. CDR3 sequence: CASSWTSDYNEQFF. CDR3 nucleotide sequence: TGCGCCAGCAGCTGGACTAGCGACTACAATGAGCAGTTCTTC.

The CDR3 is CASSIAGTQYF. In DNA, the CDR3 is TGTGCCAGTAGTATCGCCGGTACGCAGTATTTT. The J gene is TRBJ2-3, the V gene TRBV19; D is unresolved. V was pared by 3 bases and J by 8 bases, with 6 bases between. The length of the CDR3 is 11 residues. Germline lookup yields CDR1 LNHDA and CDR2 SQIVND (reference sequence). The entire variable domain, with the rest obtained from reference TRBV19 and TRBJ2-3, is as follows: DGGITQSPKYLFRKEGQNVTLSCEQNLNHDAMYWYRQDPGQGLRLIYYSQIVNDFQKGDIAEGYSVSREKKESFPLTVTSAQKNPTAFYLCASSIAGTQYFGPGTRLTVL.

The gene calls are TRBV4-1 and TRBJ2-3, with D perhaps matching TRBD1 (6 bases). The CDR3 runs to 17 residues. Trimming removed 3 bases at V and 2 bases at J, with 18 bases between. CDR1 MGHRA and CDR2 YSYEKL come from the germline V gene. The CDR3 here is CASSHHTGTRATDTQYF. CDR3 DNA: TGCGCCAGCAGCCACCACACAGGGACAAGGGCCACAGATACGCAGTATTTT.

The rearrangement links TRBV29-1 to TRBJ2-7; perhaps TRBD1 as D (6 bases). V shed 4 bases and J shed 5 bases, with 9 bases lying between them. This CDR3 has 11 residues. Germline V gene sequence: CDR1 SQVTM, CDR2 ANQGSEA. This CDR3 reads CSVGAGDEQYF. CDR3 nucleotide sequence: TGCAGCGTTGGGGCAGGGGACGAGCAGTACTTC.

The chain carries TRBV7-6 and TRBJ2-5; 11 nucleotides line up with TRBD2. This CDR3 region has 16 residues. Germline CDR1 and CDR2: SGHVS and FNYEAQ. V shed 3 bases and J 5 bases; nucleotides not matched to a gene: 8. CDR3 bases: TGTGCCAGCAGCTTCCGGGCGACTAGCGGGATTGAGACCCAGTACTTC. This gives the protein CASSFRATSGIETQYF.

The chain carries TRBV30 and TRBJ1-3; D call uncertain. The CDR3 spans 14 residues. V was trimmed by 1 base and J by 5 bases, leaving 12 bases between them. From germline, CDR1 is GTSNPN and CDR2 SVGIG (reference sequence). In nucleotides, the CDR3 is TGTGCCTGGAGTGGGCCAGGCTCCAGAAACACCATATATTTT. This encodes CAWSGPGSRNTIYF.

The chain joins TRBV28 to TRBJ2-5; D is ambiguous. The CDR3 length is 15 residues. Germline-derived CDR1 and CDR2 are MDHEN and SYDVKM. The V end was cut by 5 bases, the J end by 1 base, with 14 bases between. The CDR3 loop is CASSRNTAAQETQYF. Here the CDR3 DNA reads TGTGCCAGCAGTCGAAACACCGCGGCCCAAGAGACCCAGTACTTC.

The chain has TRBV10-3 and TRBJ1-5; the match to TRBD1 covers 7 bases. Germline assignment: CDR1 ENHRY and CDR2 SYGVKD. V gave up 1 base and J gave up 3 bases; unmatched junction bases: 3. The CDR3 spans 15 residues. The CDR3 sequence is CAISEYRGNNQPQHF. The DNA of the CDR3 is TGTGCCATCAGTGAGTACAGGGGAAACAATCAGCCCCAGCATTTT.

The chain uses TRBV27 and TRBJ2-7; 11 nucleotides agree with TRBD1. Germline V lookup: CDR1 MNHEY, CDR2 SMNVEV (reference sequence). V was clipped by 1 base and J by 5 bases; unmatched bases: 7. The CDR3 is 16 amino acids. The CDR3 reads CASSLWADRGQDEQYF. The DNA for the CDR3 is TGTGCCAGCAGTTTATGGGCGGACAGGGGGCAGGACGAGCAGTACTTC.

The CDR3 DNA is TGTGCCAGCACCCAGGGGCAGCCAGCGGCGGGGGAGACCCAGTACTTC. Translating gives CASTQGQPAAGETQYF. This rearrangement joins TRBV7-8 to TRBJ2-5; the D gene could be TRBD1 or TRBD2 (6 bases each). The germline V and J ends were trimmed by 7 bases and 5 bases, with 23 bases remaining between them. CDR1 and CDR2 from the germline V gene are SGHVS and FQNEAQ. There are 16 residues in the CDR3.

This chain uses TRBV28 with TRBJ2-7; the match to TRBD1 covers 9 bases. The CDR3 runs to 11 residues. V trimming: 10 bases; J trimming: 6 bases; junction bases outside the gene matches: 4. The V gene's germline CDR1 is MDHEN and CDR2 SYDVKM. CDR3 region: CATRTGVEQYF. The CDR3 region has the DNA TGTGCCACCCGGACAGGGGTCGAGCAGTACTTC. Drawing the rest from reference TRBV28 and TRBJ2-7, the complete variable domain is DVKVTQSSRYLVKRTGEKVFLECVQDMDHENMFWYRQDPGLGLRLIYFSYDVKMKEKGDIPEGYSVSREKKERFSLILESASTNQTSMYLCATRTGVEQYFGPGTRLTVT.

V and J are TRBV4-2 and TRBJ2-7, with 8 bases matching TRBD1. V shed 4 bases, J shed 0 bases, and the junction held 2 bases outside the gene matches. Per the germline V gene, CDR1 is LGHNA and CDR2 is YNFKEQ. The length of the CDR3 is 14 residues. The CDR3 is CASSPGTGSYEQYF. CDR3 bases: TGTGCCAGCAGCCCGGGGACAGGCTCCTACGAGCAGTACTTC.

Concerning this clone: The identical CDR3 is also encoded by other nucleotide sequences in the sample. DNA of the CDR3: TGCGCCAGCAGCTTGGGCGGACTAGCCGACACAGATACGCAGTATTTT. Protein sequence: CASSLGGLADTDTQYF. The chain has TRBV5-1 and TRBJ2-3; 8 bases match TRBD2. Germline values: CDR1 SGHRS, CDR2 YFSETQ. V gave up 0 bases and J gave up 2 bases; unmatched junction bases: 5. The CDR3 length is 16 residues.

The chain couples TRBV5-1 to TRBJ2-7; maybe TRBD1 (5 bases). Germline V lookup: CDR1 SGHRS, CDR2 YFSETQ. Trimming cost V 4 bases and J 2 bases, with 19 bases left between them. CDR3 length: 16 amino acids. CDR3 DNA: TGCGCCAGCAGCCACTACGACGACTCAGGGACCTACGAGCAGTACTTC. It codes for CASSHYDDSGTYEQYF.

V and J are TRBV28 and TRBJ1-2; possibly TRBD1 for D (6 bases). The CDR3 length is 12 residues. Germline CDR1 reads MDHEN; CDR2 reads SYDVKM. Trimming took 5 bases from V and 4 from J, leaving 8 bases between them. CDR3 DNA: TGTGCCAGCAGTGGGGACATCTATGGCTACACCTTC. Translation gives CASSGDIYGYTF.

This clone has just one count. Mismatch with germline at one junction end may stem from a read error. This rearrangement joins TRBV18 to TRBJ2-7; D tentatively fits TRBD1 or TRBD2 (5 bases each). This CDR3 is built from 15 residues. CDR1 is KGHSH, CDR2 LQKENI, per germline. The CDR3 DNA reads as TGTGCCAGCCCACCCGGTTATGGGGGTCACGGGGAGCAGTACTTC. Amino acids: CASPPGYGGHGEQYF.

V gene TRBV7-9 combines with J gene TRBJ2-3; D possibly corresponds to TRBD1 (6 bases). From germline, CDR1 is SEHNR and CDR2 FQNEAQ (reference sequence). CDR3 length: 16 amino acids. V was cut by 6 bases and J by 1 base, with 17 bases left in between. CDR3 sequence (DNA): TGTGCCAGCAGGCAGGGCCGGGACACGGGCACAGATACGCAGTATTTT. It is translated as CASRQGRDTGTDTQYF.

This clone was seen a single time. V usage is TRBV30 and J usage is TRBJ1-5; D is ambiguous. Trimming cost V 0 bases and J 1 base, with 7 bases left between them. Germline CDR1 GTSNPN, CDR2 SVGIG (reference sequence). This CDR3 has 14 residues. This CDR3 is CAWSVGQSNQPQHF. The CDR3 DNA sequence: TGTGCCTGGAGTGTAGGGCAGAGCAATCAGCCCCAGCATTTT.

The V call is TRBV19, the J call TRBJ1-1; maybe TRBD1 (5 bases). Germline CDR1 LNHDA, CDR2 SQIVND (reference sequence). Trimming stripped 3 bases from V and 8 bases from J, with 16 bases between. The CDR3 is 14 amino acids. CDR3 amino acids: CASSILGGDFEAFF. In DNA form, the CDR3 reads TGTGCCAGTAGTATTTTAGGAGGGGATTTCGAAGCTTTCTTT.